This is a list of T cell receptor beta chains from one sample in a study of PD-L1 blockade in urothelial cancer. This table comes from immunoSEQ multiplex PCR, and its TCRdb copy is limited to in-frame clones, with some not included. In the table there are 55,000 to 70,000 clones, around 80% of which are singletons. The sample in question was PBMCs, obtained around atezolizumab (anti-PD-L1) treatment. Receptor source: a man between 65 and 85 years old with urothelial cancer. The conserved cysteine and the conserved F or W are not part of the CDR3 here. The order of the fields is CDR3 protein, V gene, CDR3 length, J gene.

ASSQGSDRVLLEQY	TRBV14	14	TRBJ2-7
ASSPGGLAGASETQY	TRBV5-1	15	TRBJ2-5
ASSYSQGAGGEKLF	TRBV6-5	14	TRBJ1-4
ASSPGTGSGVEQY	TRBV5-1	13	TRBJ2-7
ASCRDRNTEAF	TRBV6-1	11	TRBJ1-1
ASSLQGRQPQH	TRBV18	11	TRBJ1-5
ASSQDIQGHEKLF	TRBV4-2	13	TRBJ1-4
ASSNEGTAHNQPQH	TRBV19	14	TRBJ1-5
AGLARSQETQY	TRBV2	11	TRBJ2-5
ASRNPPDRPYEQY	TRBV12-2	13	TRBJ2-7
ATSSPSTSGPASSYEQY	TRBV15	17	TRBJ2-7
AWSRRSYNEQF	TRBV30	11	TRBJ2-1
ASSLKRVAETQY	TRBV7-8	12	TRBJ2-5
ASSWGQAGEQF	TRBV19	11	TRBJ2-1
SVLAGGPTYNEQF	TRBV29-1	13	TRBJ2-1
ASSLDGGSTDTQY	TRBV7-2	13	TRBJ2-3
ASSPTLVGEQY	TRBV2	11	TRBJ2-7
ASSLNTGELF	TRBV9	10	TRBJ2-2
ATPRQRESHEQY	TRBV2	12	TRBJ2-7
ASMNRREGPEQY	TRBV6-1	12	TRBJ2-7
ASSVRGGGTEAF	TRBV19	12	TRBJ1-1
ASSEGGLRDEQY	TRBV19	12	TRBJ2-7
ASRGPATGELF	TRBV25-1	11	TRBJ2-2
ASSQEFGGYEQY	TRBV4-2	12	TRBJ2-7
ASRGRDAGSNQPQH	TRBV19	14	TRBJ1-5
ATATGRNTIY	TRBV10-3	10	TRBJ1-3
ASSEATGGLQY	TRBV6-1	11	TRBJ2-7
ASSMTFASGANVLT	TRBV6-4	14	TRBJ2-6
ASSLQGSNQPQH	TRBV27	12	TRBJ1-5
ASSEAGGVYYGYT	TRBV2	13	TRBJ1-2
SVEDRTRAPIDPEAF	TRBV29-1	15	TRBJ1-1
AIGGETDTQY	TRBV10-3	10	TRBJ2-3
ASSPSGVGAGGGEQY	TRBV18	15	TRBJ2-7
SVRQGGNTEAF	TRBV29-1	11	TRBJ1-1
ASSYRGGYNEQF	TRBV6-6	12	TRBJ2-1
ASSFTGGGGYEQY	TRBV27	13	TRBJ2-7
ASSLPGDTQY	TRBV5-1	10	TRBJ2-3
SVVGHGTAYNEQF	TRBV29-1	13	TRBJ2-1
AIKVGTVNTGELF	TRBV10-3	13	TRBJ2-2
ASSSDRLETQY	TRBV7-2	11	TRBJ2-5
ASSRTLAGGEQF	TRBV7-3	12	TRBJ2-1
ASSLGGAGNEQF	TRBV5-1	12	TRBJ2-1
ASRPGLGSGELF	TRBV11-2	12	TRBJ2-2